This TCR beta chain comes out of a study of shared clonotypes between healthy human individuals (dated by TCRdb to 2019 to 2021). About the study as a whole: A couple of women and a few men aged 18 to 49 years were included in the cohort. Each donor's leukapheresis produced roughly between roughly 0.85 and 10 billion PBMCs. For each donor, CD4 naive and CD4 memory were each run on three plates, CD8 naive on two plates, and CD8 memory on one plate. To increase sequencing depth and limit assay-specific biases, TCR repertoire library preparation and sequencing were carried out by different laboratories using diverse techniques. Blood TCR repertoires of about 5 healthy adults were deeply sequenced to estimate repertoire size and the extent of clonotype sharing between individuals. Points the paper makes about the study in general: Incomplete sequencing was indicated by rarefaction of sorted-subset datasets, despite the large sequencing depth. Higher generation probabilities were observed for clonotypes shared by all four sorted-subset donors than for non-shared clonotypes. Naive subsets generally had larger estimated clonotype richness than memory subsets did. Approximately 5% of naive CD4, roughly 3.5% of naive CD8, about 2.1% of memory CD4, and 0.35% to 0.4% of memory CD8 clonotypes were shared across several donors. Because the study included a small number of donors, the genetic and exposure-history diversity represented was limited. Pairwise subsampling indicated that sequencing depth was expected to affect the degree of clonotype sharing among donors. Sampling was restricted to blood, and TCR repertoires in tissues likely differ from the TCR repertoires found in blood.

In regard to this clone: Its antigen specificity is not known. No base-level quality is on record; no much larger clone is a single base apart.

Healthy HIV-negative adults with no recently reported acute infections or vaccinations were included as donors. Every donor was a Caucasian adult living in Nashville, Tennessee, USA. CD4+ T cells were enriched by magnetic negative selection; naive cells were then positively selected on CD45RA, and the negative fraction formed the memory subset. After blood collection by leukapheresis, PBMCs were isolated using Ficoll-Histopaque density gradient centrifugation and then cryopreserved in the vapor phase of liquid nitrogen. Purity and quantity of every magnetically sorted T cell population were checked by analytical flow cytometry. Genomic DNA was isolated from each sorted fraction and quantified by UV absorbance on a Nanodrop 2000c. Trimming costs V 7 bases and J 6 bases, and their ends lie 10 bases apart. CDR1 and CDR2 are read off the germline V gene as SNHLY and FYNNEI. The cysteine opens and the phenylalanine closes a CDR3 of 12 amino acids. Of the read, only the CDR3 DNA is kept; its 36 bases are in frame from base 1.

Using the deep immunoSEQ assay, TCR CDR3 regions were amplified from genomic DNA by multiplex PCR. Extracted genomic DNA from each cell subset was spread evenly across all wells of several immunoSEQ 96-well plates, with each plate serving as a replicate. For sorted subsets, around 200 ng genomic DNA, equal to 30,000 or so T cell genomes, was loaded into each replicate PCR. Purified libraries were measured with a Qubit 3.0 fluorometer, size-checked on a Bioanalyzer 2100, and measured again with the KAPA Library Quantification kit. A separate single-read 150-cycle Illumina NextSeq 550 flow cell was used to sequence each immunoSEQ 96-well plate. The authors' analysis ran thus. Because only junctional sequences without quality scores were contained in the immunoSEQ output, filtering matching that applied to full-length reads could not be performed. Sequences were annotated with PyIR, a Python wrapper for IgBLAST v1.9, and V/J genes and CDR3 were assigned using IMGT germline references. Reads with weak V/J assignments (E-value above 1e-6), missing CDR3, stop codons, out-of-frame junctions, or ambiguous translated residues were removed. V3J clonotypes were defined by identical inferred V gene, J gene, and CDR3 amino acid sequence. Percentage overlap between repertoires was computed as shared unique clonotypes divided by the size of the smaller repertoire. Repertoire richness was assessed with RTK rarefaction, the Chao1 estimator, and Recon v2.1 estimates of unobserved clonotypes. Generation probabilities were computed with OLGA for all TCRbeta clonotypes obtained by the gDNA method from a handful of donors. In its TCRdb copy, this immuneACCESS table keeps in-frame sequences only and misses some clones. Where compared with another copy, unresolved V genes explain less than half of these, and the others have no known cause. That table is the source of V, J and clone size, and D and trimming were worked out from the DNA. This sample comprises more than 1.2 million clones, approximately 98.5% of them detected only once. The ten largest make up 0.3% to 0.45% of the sample.

The specimen sequenced was naive CD4+ T cells sorted from blood. This specimen's cell subset or site label, per the study, means: CD45RA+ positively selected. The TCR was taken from a man younger than 40 in good health. This receptor chain uses TRBV2 and TRBJ1-5, with no D gene named confidently. The DNA reads as follows: TGTGCCAGCAAGCTTCTCAGTCAGCCCCAGCATTTT. Its protein is CASKLLSQPQHF.